Here is one TCR beta chain with its context. These data are taken from a study of blood T cell repertoires in COVID-19. Study context: Collection of acute and convalescent COVID-19 samples took place in the United States, Italy and Spain. PBMCs, B-cell-depleted T cells, or T cells provided the cDNA or gDNA that made up the material.

J was trimmed by 3 bases and V by 0 bases; bases with no gene match: 5. Per the germline V gene, CDR1 is SGHRS and CDR2 is YFSETQ. The length of the CDR3 is 15 residues. In the study's own analysis: Counts of nucleated cells, estimated from reference gene primer amplification, were obtained. The assay was immunoSEQ multiplex PCR, and TCRdb's table has in-frame clones only and misses some. The V and J calls and clone size were taken over from that table, and D and trimming were inferred from the DNA. The sample carries around 170,000 clones, under 85% recorded once. The receptor was derived from a man between 65 and 85 years old who had recovered from COVID-19. Source material: peripheral blood. The chain carries TRBV5-1 and TRBJ1-1; 7 bases agree with TRBD1. CDR3 in amino acids: CASSLVGRGDTEAFF. In DNA, the CDR3 is TGCGCCAGCAGCTTGGTTGGCAGGGGGGACACTGAAGCTTTCTTT. Complete variable domain (other parts from reference TRBV5-1 and TRBJ1-1): KAGVTQTPRYLIKTRGQQVTLSCSPISGHRSVSWYQQTPGQGLQFLFEYFSETQRNKGNFPGRFSGRQFSNSRSEMNVSTLELGDSALYLCASSLVGRGDTEAFFGQGTRLTVV.